This passage covers 13 T cell receptor beta chains from one sample sequenced in a study of blood T cell repertoires in COVID-19. Method: immunoSEQ multiplex PCR; TCRdb's copy keeps in-frame clones and lacks some. The data show 150,000 to 250,000 clones, approximately 84% seen once. The sequencing sample was made of peripheral blood. These receptors were collected from a human donor with acute or convalescent COVID-19. The donor label of this sample is uncertain.

This clone was found once. The V and J genes are TRBV28 and TRBJ2-7, with 10 bases fitting TRBD1. Germline CDR1 reads MDHEN; CDR2 reads SYDVKM. This CDR3 spans 15 amino acids. The ends lost 1 base at V and 5 bases at J; junction bases unmatched: 5. CDR3: CASSLLGTGANEQYF. In nucleotides, the CDR3 is TGTGCCAGCAGTTTATTGGGGACAGGGGCCAACGAGCAGTACTTC.

On this clone itself: Germline and junction disagree at one end, which may indicate a read error. The rearrangement uses TRBV10-3 and TRBJ1-3; D gene ambiguous. The V gene's germline CDR1 is ENHRY and CDR2 SYGVKD. The CDR3 is made up of 13 amino acids. CDR3 nucleotides: TGTGCCAACTCGGCAGGCTCTGGAAACATCATATATTTT. Residues: CANSAGSGNIIYF.

The chain recombines TRBV19 with TRBJ1-4, with 10 bases fitting TRBD1. The germline CDR1 and CDR2 sequences are LNHDA and SQIVND (reference sequence). CDR3 size: 16 residues. J gave up 5 bases and V 3 bases, and 6 bases lay outside the gene matches. CDR3 sequence: CASSMGQGIYNEKLFF. CDR3 coding DNA: TGTGCCAGTAGTATGGGACAGGGGATTTACAATGAAAAACTGTTTTTT.

The CDR3 protein is CASKLAGGPPDTQYF. The CDR3 coding sequence is TGTGCCAGTAAATTAGCGGGAGGGCCCCCAGATACGCAGTATTTT. The rearrangement joins TRBV27 to TRBJ2-3; 11 bases match TRBD2. The germline gives CDR1 MNHEY, CDR2 SMNVEV (reference sequence). The CDR3 runs to 15 residues. Germline trimming cut 9 bases from V and 4 bases from J; bases unmatched to any gene: 9.

V usage is TRBV18 and J usage is TRBJ2-2, with D possibly TRBD2 on 6 matching bases. CDR1 and CDR2 from the germline V gene are KGHSH and LQKENI. The CDR3 covers 14 residues. V dropped 9 bases and J dropped 3 bases, with 14 bases sitting between them. The CDR3 here is CASSTPGDTGELFF. The DNA of the CDR3 is TGTGCCAGTTCAACTCCGGGGGACACCGGGGAGCTGTTTTTT.

V and J are TRBV27 and TRBJ2-3; 8 bases fit TRBD2. The CDR3 has 16 amino acids. Unmatched junction bases numbered 11, after V lost 3 bases and J lost 6 bases. CDR1 is MNHEY, CDR2 SMNVEV, per germline (reference sequence). The CDR3 nucleotides read TGTGCCAGCAGTTTCTGGCTAGCGGGCTTAAGGGATACGCAGTATTTT. It yields the protein CASSFWLAGLRDTQYF.

The V gene is TRBV20-1, the J gene TRBJ1-2; 7 bases align to TRBD1. Looked up from germline, CDR1 is DFQATT and CDR2 is SNEGSKA (reference sequence). This CDR3 has 15 residues. V lost 3 bases to trimming and J lost 3 bases; unmatched junction nucleotides: 10. CDR3 residues: CSASRQGFADYGYTF. The CDR3, as DNA: TGCAGTGCTAGTCGACAGGGATTTGCCGACTATGGCTACACCTTC.

This clone came up once. The chain has TRBV7-3 and TRBJ2-1, with 8 positions matching TRBD1. The CDR3 totals 14 residues. The J segment lost 8 bases and the V segment lost 5 bases, leaving 8 bases of the junction unmatched. Germline CDR1 and CDR2: SGHTA and FQGTGA. CDR3 loop: CASSPSGDRYEQFF. The CDR3 DNA follows: TGTGCCAGCAGCCCCTCGGGGGACAGGTATGAGCAGTTCTTC.

This clone was seen more than once but under ten times. The chain links TRBV4-2 to TRBJ2-7; the match to TRBD2 covers 7 bases. The CDR3 length is 16 residues. Germline trimming cut 4 bases from V and 2 bases from J; bases unmatched to any gene: 11. Germline-derived CDR1 and CDR2 are LGHNA and YNFKEQ. CDR3 DNA: TGTGCCAGCAGCCTTTCCTCTAGCGGCCATACCTACGAGCAGTACTTC. This translates into CASSLSSSGHTYEQYF.

The chain carries TRBV24-1 and TRBJ2-1; a weak D match, TRBD1 (6 bases). V was cut by 10 bases and J by 4 bases, with 13 bases left in between. The CDR3 is made up of 13 amino acids. The germline CDR1 and CDR2 sequences are KGHDR and SFDVKD. For the CDR3, the DNA is TGTGCCACACAGGGCAAACGTTACAATGAGCAGTTCTTC. As protein: CATQGKRYNEQFF.

This chain connects TRBV9 to TRBJ2-3, with a weak D call TRBD2 (5 bases). From germline, CDR1 is SGDLS and CDR2 YYNGEE. This CDR3 has 16 residues. The V and J ends lost 0 bases and 3 bases respectively, with 14 bases between them. The CDR3 protein is CASSVDAGRATDTQYF. The CDR3 nucleotides are TGTGCCAGCAGCGTAGATGCGGGTCGAGCAACAGATACGCAGTATTTT.

The chain joins TRBV9 to TRBJ1-4; no clear D. Trimming pared 1 base from V and 6 bases from J, leaving 10 bases between. CDR3 size: 14 residues. Germline V gene lookup returns CDR1 SGDLS and CDR2 YYNGEE. CDR3 bases: TGTGCCAGCAGCGTAACGGGGTCGGATGAAAAACTGTTTTTT. Translation: CASSVTGSDEKLFF.

The J gene is TRBJ1-4, the V gene TRBV5-1; TRBD1 might be the D (6 bases). The CDR3 runs 17 residues. The V gene's germline CDR1 is SGHRS and CDR2 YFSETQ. V was cut by 4 bases and J by 7 bases, with 23 bases left in between. The DNA for the CDR3 is TGCGCCAGCAGCCCTTCTCCCTCAGGGGCCCGGGGTGAAAAACTGTTTTTT. Translated, it gives CASSPSPSGARGEKLFF.